This T cell receptor (beta chain) was obtained from a study of shared clonotypes between healthy human individuals. The study's findings and limits: Lower generation probabilities were found for non-shared clonotypes than for those shared by all four donors. Memory subsets had estimated richness that was generally smaller than that of naive subsets.

Details on this clone: The antigen is undetermined.

Replicate sorted-subset PCRs were loaded with approximately 190 ng DNA, tens of thousands of T cell genomes. TCRdb keeps only in-frame clones here, not all; method: immunoSEQ multiplex PCR. Here the sample spans a few million clones, 85% to 95% being singletons. Terminally differentiated effector memory CD45RA+ cells were excluded by CCR7 positive selection of CD45RO-negative cells. The donor cohort consisted entirely of Caucasian adults residing in Nashville, Tennessee. CDR3 length equals 13 residues. Germline CDR1 MNHNS, CDR2 SASEGT. Trimming took 8 bases from V and 1 from J, leaving 12 bases between them.

This receptor was taken from a man aged 18 to 29 in good health. Some clones in this sample may be carry-over from other donors' samples. V is TRBV6-1 and J is TRBJ2-7, with no clear D. Input material: naive CD8+ T cells from PBMCs. The CDR3 DNA follows: TGTGCCAGCTCAATACGGGTTTCCTACGAGCAGTACTTC. It translates to CASSIRVSYEQYF.